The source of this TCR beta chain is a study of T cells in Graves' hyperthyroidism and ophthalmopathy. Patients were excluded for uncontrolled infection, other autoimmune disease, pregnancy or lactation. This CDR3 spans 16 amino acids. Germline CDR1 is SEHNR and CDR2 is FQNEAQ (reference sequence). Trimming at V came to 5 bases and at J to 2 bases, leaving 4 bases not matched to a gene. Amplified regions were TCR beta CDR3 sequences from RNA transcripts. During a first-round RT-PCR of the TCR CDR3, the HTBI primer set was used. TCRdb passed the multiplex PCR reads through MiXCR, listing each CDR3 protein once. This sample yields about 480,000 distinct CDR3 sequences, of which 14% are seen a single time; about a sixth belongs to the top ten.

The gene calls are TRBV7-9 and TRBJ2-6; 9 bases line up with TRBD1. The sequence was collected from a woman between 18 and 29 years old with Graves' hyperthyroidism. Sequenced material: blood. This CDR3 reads CASSKQGAAGANVLTF. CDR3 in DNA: TGTGCCAGCAGCAAACAGGGGGCTGCTGGGGCCAACGTCCTGACTTTC.